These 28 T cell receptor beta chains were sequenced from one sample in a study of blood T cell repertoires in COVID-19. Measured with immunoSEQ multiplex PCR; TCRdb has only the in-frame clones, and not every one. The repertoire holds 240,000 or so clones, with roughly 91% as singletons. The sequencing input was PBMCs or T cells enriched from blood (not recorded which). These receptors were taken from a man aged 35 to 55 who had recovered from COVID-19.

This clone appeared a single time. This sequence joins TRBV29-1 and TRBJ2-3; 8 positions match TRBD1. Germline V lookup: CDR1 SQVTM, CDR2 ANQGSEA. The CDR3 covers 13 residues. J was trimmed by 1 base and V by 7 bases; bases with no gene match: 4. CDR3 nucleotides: TGCAGCGCCACGACAGGGGGCACAGATACGCAGTATTTT. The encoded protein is CSATTGGTDTQYF.

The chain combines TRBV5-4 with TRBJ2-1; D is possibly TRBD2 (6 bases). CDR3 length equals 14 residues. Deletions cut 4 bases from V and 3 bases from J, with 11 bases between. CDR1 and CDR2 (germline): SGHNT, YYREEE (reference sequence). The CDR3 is CASSRVSGYNEQFF. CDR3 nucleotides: TGTGCCAGCAGCCGAGTTAGCGGCTACAATGAGCAGTTCTTC.

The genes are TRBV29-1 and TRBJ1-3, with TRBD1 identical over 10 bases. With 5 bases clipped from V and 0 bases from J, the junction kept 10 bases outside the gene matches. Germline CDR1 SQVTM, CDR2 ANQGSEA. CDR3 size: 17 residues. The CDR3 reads CSVSGTGAWSSGNTIYF. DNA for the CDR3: TGCAGCGTTTCGGGGACAGGGGCCTGGAGCTCTGGAAACACCATATATTTT.

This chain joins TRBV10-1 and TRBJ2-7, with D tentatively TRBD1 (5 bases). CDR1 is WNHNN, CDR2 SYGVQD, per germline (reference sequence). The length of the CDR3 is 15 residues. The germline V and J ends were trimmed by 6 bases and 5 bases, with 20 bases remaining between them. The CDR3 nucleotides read TGCGCCAGCAGCCCCCAGGTGGGTAGGGGCCACGAGCAGTACTTC. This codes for CASSPQVGRGHEQYF.

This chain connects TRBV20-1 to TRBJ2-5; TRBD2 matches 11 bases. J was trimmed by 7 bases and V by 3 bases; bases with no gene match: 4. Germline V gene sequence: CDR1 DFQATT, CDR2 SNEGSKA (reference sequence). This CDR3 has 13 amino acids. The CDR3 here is CSASVSGGGTQYF. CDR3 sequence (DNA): TGCAGTGCTAGTGTTAGCGGGGGGGGGACCCAGTACTTC.

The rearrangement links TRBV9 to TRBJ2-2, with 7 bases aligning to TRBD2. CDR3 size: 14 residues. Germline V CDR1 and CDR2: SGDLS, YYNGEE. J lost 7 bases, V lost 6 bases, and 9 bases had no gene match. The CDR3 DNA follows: TGTGCCAGCACCCCCATGGGAGGGAACGGGGAGCTGTTTTTT. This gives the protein CASTPMGGNGELFF.

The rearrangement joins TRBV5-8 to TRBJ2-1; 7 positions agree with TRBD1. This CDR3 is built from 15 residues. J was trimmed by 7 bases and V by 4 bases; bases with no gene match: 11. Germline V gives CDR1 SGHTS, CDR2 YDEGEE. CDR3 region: CASSTYRGRRNEQFF. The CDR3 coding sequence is TGTGCCAGCAGCACCTACAGGGGACGTAGAAATGAGCAGTTCTTC.

The CDR3 region has the DNA TGTGCCAGCAGCTTAGCGTTTTCCGGAGCTAACTATGGCTACACCTTC. The encoded protein is CASSLAFSGANYGYTF. V is TRBV7-9 and J is TRBJ1-2; D is ambiguous. V was shortened by 0 bases and J by 0 bases, with 11 bases between the two germline ends. Germline CDR1 and CDR2: SEHNR and FQNEAQ (reference sequence). The CDR3 sequence is 16 residues long.

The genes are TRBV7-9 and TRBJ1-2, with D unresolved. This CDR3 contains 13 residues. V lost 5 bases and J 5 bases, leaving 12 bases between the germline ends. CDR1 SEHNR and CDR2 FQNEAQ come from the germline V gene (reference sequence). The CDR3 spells CASSPGFAYGYTF. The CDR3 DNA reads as TGTGCCAGCAGCCCAGGATTCGCATATGGCTACACCTTC.

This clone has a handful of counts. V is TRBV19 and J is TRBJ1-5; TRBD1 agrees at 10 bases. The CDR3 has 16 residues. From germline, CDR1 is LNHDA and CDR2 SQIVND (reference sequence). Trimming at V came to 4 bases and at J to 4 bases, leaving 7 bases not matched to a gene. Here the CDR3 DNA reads TGTGCCAGTAGTACCCCGGGACAGGGGTGGAATCAGCCCCAGCATTTT. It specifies CASSTPGQGWNQPQHF.

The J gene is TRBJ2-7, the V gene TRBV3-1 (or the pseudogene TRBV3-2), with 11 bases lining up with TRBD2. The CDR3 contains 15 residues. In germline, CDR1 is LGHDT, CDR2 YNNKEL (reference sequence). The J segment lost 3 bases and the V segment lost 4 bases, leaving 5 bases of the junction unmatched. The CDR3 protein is CASSRGTSGDYEQYF. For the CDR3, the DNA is TGTGCCAGCAGCCGAGGGACTAGCGGCGACTACGAGCAGTACTTC.

DNA for the CDR3: TGTGCCAGCAGCTTAAGGGCGGGAACGAACACCGGGGAGCTGTTTTTT. Amino acids: CASSLRAGTNTGELFF. The chain has TRBV7-3 and TRBJ2-2; TRBD2 is a possible D gene (6 bases). CDR1 SGHTA and CDR2 FQGTGA come from the germline V gene. Trimming removed 1 base at V and 0 bases at J, with 9 bases between. The CDR3 has 16 amino acids.

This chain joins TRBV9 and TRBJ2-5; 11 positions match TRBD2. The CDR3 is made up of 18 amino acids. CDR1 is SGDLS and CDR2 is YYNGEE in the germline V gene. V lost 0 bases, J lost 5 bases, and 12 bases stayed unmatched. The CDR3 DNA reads TGTGCCAGCAGCGTAGTGGCTAGCGGGGGGTCTGCTGGGGAGACCCAGTACTTC. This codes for CASSVVASGGSAGETQYF. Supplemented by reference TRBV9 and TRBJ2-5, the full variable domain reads DSGVTQTPKHLITATGQRVTLRCSPRSGDLSVYWYQQSLDQGLQFLIQYYNGEERAKGNILERFSAQQFPDLHSELNLSSLELGDSALYFCASSVVASGGSAGETQYFGPGTRLLVL.

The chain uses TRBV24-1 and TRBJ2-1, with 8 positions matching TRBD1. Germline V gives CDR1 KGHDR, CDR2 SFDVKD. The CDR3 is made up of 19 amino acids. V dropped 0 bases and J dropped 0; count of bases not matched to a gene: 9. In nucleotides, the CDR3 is TGTGCCACCAGTGATTTGGCAGGGGGCGCAAGATCCTCCTACAATGAGCAGTTCTTC. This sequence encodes CATSDLAGGARSSYNEQFF.

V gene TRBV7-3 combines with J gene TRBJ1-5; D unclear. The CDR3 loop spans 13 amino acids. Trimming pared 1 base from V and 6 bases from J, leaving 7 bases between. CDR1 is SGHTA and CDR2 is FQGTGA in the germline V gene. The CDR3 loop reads CASSLKPSQPQHF. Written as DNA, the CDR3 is TGTGCCAGCAGCTTAAAACCTAGTCAGCCCCAGCATTTT.

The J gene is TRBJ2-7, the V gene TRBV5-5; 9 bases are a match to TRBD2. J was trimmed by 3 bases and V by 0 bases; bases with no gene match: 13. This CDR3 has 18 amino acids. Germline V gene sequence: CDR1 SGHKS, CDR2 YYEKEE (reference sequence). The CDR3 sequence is CASSLGSVSGSPIYEQYF. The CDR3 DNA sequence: TGTGCCAGCAGCTTGGGGTCCGTTAGCGGGAGTCCAATCTACGAGCAGTACTTC. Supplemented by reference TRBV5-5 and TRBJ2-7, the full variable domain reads DAGVTQSPTHLIKTRGQQVTLRCSPISGHKSVSWYQQVLGQGPQFIFQYYEKEERGRGNFPDRFSARQFPNYSSELNVNALLLGDSALYLCASSLGSVSGSPIYEQYFGPGTRLTVT.

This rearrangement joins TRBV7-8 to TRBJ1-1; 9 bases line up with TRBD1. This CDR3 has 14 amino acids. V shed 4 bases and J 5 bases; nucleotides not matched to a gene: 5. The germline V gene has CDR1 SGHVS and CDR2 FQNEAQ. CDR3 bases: TGTGCCAGCAGCTACGAGACAGGGGGAACTGAAGCTTTCTTT. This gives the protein CASSYETGGTEAFF.

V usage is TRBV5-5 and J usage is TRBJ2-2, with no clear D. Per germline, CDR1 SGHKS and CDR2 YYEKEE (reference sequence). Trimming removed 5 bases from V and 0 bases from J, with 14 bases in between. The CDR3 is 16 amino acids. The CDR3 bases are TGTGCCAGCAGGAGCCTTAGCAGTCCGAACACCGGGGAGCTGTTTTTT. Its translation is CASRSLSSPNTGELFF.

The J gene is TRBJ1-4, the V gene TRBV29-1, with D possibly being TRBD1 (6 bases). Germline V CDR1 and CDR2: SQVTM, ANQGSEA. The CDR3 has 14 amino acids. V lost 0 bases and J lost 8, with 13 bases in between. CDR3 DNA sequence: TGCAGCGTTGAAGAGGGGGGGGCGCAAGAAAAACTGTTTTTT. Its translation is CSVEEGGAQEKLFF.

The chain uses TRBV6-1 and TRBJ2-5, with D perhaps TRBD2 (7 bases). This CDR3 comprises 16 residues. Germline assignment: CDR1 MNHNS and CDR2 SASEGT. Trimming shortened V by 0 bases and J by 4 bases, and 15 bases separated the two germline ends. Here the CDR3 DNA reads TGTGCCAGCAGTGAAGCTAGGGGGGGCTACAGAGAGACCCAGTACTTC. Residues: CASSEARGGYRETQYF.

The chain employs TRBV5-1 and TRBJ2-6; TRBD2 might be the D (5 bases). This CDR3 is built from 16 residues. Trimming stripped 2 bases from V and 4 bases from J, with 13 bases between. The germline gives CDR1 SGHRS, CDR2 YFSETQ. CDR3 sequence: CASSFEGTLGANVLTF. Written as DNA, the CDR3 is TGCGCCAGCAGCTTCGAGGGTACCCTAGGGGCCAACGTCCTGACTTTC.

The CDR3, as DNA: TGTGCCAGCAGTTTCCACCTGGGACTAGCGGACGTCCCCGAGACCCAGTACTTC. Encoded protein: CASSFHLGLADVPETQYF. The genes are TRBV27 and TRBJ2-5; 11 nucleotides align to TRBD2. The germline CDR1 and CDR2 sequences are MNHEY and SMNVEV (reference sequence). Trimming removed 3 bases from V and 5 bases from J; junction bases left unmatched: 14. This CDR3 is 18 amino acids long.

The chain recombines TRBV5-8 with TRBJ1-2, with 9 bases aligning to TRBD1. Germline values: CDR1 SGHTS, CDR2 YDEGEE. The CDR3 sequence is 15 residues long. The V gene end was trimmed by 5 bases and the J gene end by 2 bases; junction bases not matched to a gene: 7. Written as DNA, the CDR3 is TGTGCCAGCAGGGAAACAGGGGGCGCGAACTATGGCTACACCTTC. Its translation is CASRETGGANYGYTF.

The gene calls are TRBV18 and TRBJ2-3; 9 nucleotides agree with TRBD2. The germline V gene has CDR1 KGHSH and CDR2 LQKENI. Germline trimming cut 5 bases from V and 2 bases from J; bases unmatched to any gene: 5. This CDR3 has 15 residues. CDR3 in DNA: TGTGCCAGCTCAGCGCGGGGGGGAACCACAGATACGCAGTATTTT. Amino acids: CASSARGGTTDTQYF.

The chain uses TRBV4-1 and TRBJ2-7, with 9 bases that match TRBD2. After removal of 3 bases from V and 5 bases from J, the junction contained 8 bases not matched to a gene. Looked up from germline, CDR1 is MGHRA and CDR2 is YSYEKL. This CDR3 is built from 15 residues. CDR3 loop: CASSQDSGTSNEQYF. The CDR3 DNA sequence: TGCGCCAGCAGCCAGGATTCCGGGACTAGCAACGAGCAGTACTTC.

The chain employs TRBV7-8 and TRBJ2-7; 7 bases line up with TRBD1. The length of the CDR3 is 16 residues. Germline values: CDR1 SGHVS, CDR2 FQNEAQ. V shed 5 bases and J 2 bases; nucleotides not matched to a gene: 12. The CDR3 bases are TGTGCCAGCAGCCCTTTTCCGACAGGGCCGACCTACGAGCAGTACTTC. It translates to CASSPFPTGPTYEQYF.

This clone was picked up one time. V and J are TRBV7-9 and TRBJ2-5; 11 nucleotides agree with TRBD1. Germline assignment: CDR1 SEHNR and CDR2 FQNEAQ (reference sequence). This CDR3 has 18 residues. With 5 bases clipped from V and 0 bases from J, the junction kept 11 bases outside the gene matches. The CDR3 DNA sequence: TGTGCCAGCAGCAATCTGGGTGGACAGGGGGCTTACCAAGAGACCCAGTACTTC. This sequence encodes CASSNLGGQGAYQETQYF.

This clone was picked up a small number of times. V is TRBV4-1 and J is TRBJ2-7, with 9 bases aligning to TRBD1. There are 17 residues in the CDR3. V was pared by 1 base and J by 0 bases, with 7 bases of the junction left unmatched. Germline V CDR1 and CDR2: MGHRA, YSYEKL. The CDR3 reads CASSQVLGQGPSYEQYF. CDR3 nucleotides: TGCGCCAGCAGCCAAGTTTTAGGACAGGGGCCCTCCTACGAGCAGTACTTC.